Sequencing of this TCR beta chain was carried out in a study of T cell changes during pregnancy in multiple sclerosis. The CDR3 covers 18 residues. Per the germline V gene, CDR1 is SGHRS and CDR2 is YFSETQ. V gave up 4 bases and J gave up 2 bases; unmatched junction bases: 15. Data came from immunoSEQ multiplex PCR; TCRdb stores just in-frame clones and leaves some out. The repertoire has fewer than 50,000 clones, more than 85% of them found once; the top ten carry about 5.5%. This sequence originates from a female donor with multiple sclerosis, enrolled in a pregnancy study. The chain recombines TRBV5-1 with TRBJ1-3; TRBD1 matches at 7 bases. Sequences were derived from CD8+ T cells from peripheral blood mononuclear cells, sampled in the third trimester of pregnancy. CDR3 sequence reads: CASSPTVGTELTGNTIYF. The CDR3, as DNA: TGCGCCAGCAGCCCCACAGTTGGGACAGAACTAACTGGAAACACCATATATTTT. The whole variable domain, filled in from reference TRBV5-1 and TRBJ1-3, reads KAGVTQTPRYLIKTRGQQVTLSCSPISGHRSVSWYQQTPGQGLQFLFEYFSETQRNKGNFPGRFSGRQFSNSRSEMNVSTLELGDSALYLCASSPTVGTELTGNTIYFGEGSWLTVV.